This TCR beta chain was identified during a study of response to subunit inactivated influenza vaccine. Study conclusions and caveats: With each seasonal influenza vaccination, the authors suggested, few new T cells are recruited.

Comments on this clonotype: The antigen remains undetermined.

Germline CDR1 reads SGHAT; CDR2 reads FQNNGV. The CDR3 sequence is 14 residues long. The V and J ends lost 1 base and 4 bases respectively, with 10 bases between them. TCRdb redid the calling of the RT-PCR reads with MiXCR, one entry per CDR3 protein. This table has about 480,000 distinct CDR3 sequences, roughly 25% appearing once. This receptor was taken from a man aged 45-65 years who received an inactivated influenza vaccine. The chain has TRBV11-2 and TRBJ2-5; D might be TRBD2 (6 bases). This sample comprised CD4+ T cells sorted from PBMCs, obtained about 5 days after vaccination. Here the CDR3 reads CASSLGLDRETQYF. The DNA for the CDR3 is TGTGCCAGCAGCTTAGGACTAGATCGAGAGACCCAGTACTTC.